This T cell receptor beta chain derives from a study of CD8 T cells in Susac syndrome. Turning to the study itself: Blood was drawn from Susac syndrome patients while they were therapy-naive, on corticosteroids, or on intravenous immunoglobulin alone.

Reverse transcription of roughly 0.5 to 1 ug RNA was performed with random hexamers. TCRdb reanalysed the immunoSEQ multiplex PCR reads using MiXCR and keeps one entry per CDR3 protein. The sample holds about 85,000 distinct CDR3 sequences; approximately 95% are singletons and the top ten take under 0.5%. V lost 9 bases and J 12 bases, leaving 8 bases between the germline ends. The CDR3 extends over 8 amino acids. The sequenced material came from CD8+ T cells from PBMCs. This clonotype was obtained from a human donor with Susac syndrome. This rearrangement joins TRBV12-3 or TRBV12-4 to TRBJ1-1; D unresolved. CDR3 bases: TGTGCCAGTGGTCTAACTTTCTTT. Translated, it gives CASGLTFF.